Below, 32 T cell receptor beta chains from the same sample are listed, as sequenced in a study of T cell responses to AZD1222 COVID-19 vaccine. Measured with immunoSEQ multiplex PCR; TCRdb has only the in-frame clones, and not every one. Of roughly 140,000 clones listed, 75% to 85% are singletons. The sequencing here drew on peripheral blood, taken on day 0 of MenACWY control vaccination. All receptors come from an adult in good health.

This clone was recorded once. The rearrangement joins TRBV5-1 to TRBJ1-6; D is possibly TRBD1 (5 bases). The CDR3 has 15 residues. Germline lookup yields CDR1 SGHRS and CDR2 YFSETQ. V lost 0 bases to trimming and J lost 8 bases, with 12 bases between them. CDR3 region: CASSLAAGKDSPLHF. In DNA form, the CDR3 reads TGCGCCAGCAGCTTGGCCGCAGGGAAGGATTCACCCCTCCACTTT.

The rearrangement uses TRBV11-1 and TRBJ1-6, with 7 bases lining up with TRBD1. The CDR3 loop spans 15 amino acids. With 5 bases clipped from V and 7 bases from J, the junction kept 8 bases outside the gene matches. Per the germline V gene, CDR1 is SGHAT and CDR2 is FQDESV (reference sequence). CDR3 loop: CASSPRTGPNSPLHF. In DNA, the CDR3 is TGTGCCAGCAGCCCCCGGACAGGCCCCAATTCACCCCTCCACTTT.

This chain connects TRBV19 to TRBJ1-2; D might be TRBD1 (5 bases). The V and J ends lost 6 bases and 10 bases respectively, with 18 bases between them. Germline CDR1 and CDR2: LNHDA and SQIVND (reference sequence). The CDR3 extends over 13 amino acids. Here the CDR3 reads CASSVGTDIPYTF. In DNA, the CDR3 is TGTGCCAGTAGCGTGGGGACGGATATACCCTACACCTTC.

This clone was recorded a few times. CDR3 bases: TGTGCCATGAGGAGGAGCGGACAAGAGACCCAGTACTTC. Amino acid sequence: CAMRRSGQETQYF. The V gene is TRBV6-5, the J gene TRBJ2-5, with D possibly TRBD2 on 5 matching bases. Germline V lookup: CDR1 MNHEY, CDR2 SVGAGI. This CDR3 has 13 residues. Trimming cost V 10 bases and J 2 bases, with 14 bases left between them.

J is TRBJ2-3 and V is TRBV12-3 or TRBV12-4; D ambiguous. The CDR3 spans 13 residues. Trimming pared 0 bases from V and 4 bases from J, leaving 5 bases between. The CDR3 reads CASSLAGADTQYF. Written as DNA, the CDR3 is TGTGCCAGCAGTTTAGCGGGCGCAGATACGCAGTATTTT.

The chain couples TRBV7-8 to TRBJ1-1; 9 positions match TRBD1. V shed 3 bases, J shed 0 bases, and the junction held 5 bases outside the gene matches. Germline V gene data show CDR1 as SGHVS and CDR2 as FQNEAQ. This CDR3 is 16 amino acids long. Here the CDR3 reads CASSFLRDRVNTEAFF. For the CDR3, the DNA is TGTGCCAGCAGCTTCCTCCGGGACAGGGTGAACACTGAAGCTTTCTTT.

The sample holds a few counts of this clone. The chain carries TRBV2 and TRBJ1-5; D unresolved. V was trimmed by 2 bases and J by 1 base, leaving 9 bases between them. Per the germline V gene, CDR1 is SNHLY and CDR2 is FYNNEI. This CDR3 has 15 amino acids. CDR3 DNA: TGTGCCAGCAGTGAATGGAGTCGAAGCAATCAGCCCCAGCATTTT. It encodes CASSEWSRSNQPQHF.

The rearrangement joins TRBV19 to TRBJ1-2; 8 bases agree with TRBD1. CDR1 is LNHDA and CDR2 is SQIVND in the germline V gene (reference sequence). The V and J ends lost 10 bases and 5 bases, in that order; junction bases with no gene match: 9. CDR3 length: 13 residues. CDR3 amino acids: CATSRGQVYGYTF. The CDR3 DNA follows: TGTGCCACCAGTCGGGGACAGGTTTATGGCTACACCTTC.

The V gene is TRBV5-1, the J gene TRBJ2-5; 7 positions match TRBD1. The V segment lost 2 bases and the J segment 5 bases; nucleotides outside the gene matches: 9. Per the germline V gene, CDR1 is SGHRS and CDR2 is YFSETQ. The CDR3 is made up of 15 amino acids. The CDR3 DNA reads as TGCGCCAGCAGCTTTGGAGTAGGGGGACAGGAGACCCAGTACTTC. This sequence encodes CASSFGVGGQETQYF.

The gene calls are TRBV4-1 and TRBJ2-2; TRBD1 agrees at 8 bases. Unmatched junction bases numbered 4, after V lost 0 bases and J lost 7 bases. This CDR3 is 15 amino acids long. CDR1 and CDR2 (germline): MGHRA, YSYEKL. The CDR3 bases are TGCGCCAGCAGCCAAGAAGGACAGGGTAACGGGGAGCTGTTTTTT. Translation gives CASSQEGQGNGELFF.

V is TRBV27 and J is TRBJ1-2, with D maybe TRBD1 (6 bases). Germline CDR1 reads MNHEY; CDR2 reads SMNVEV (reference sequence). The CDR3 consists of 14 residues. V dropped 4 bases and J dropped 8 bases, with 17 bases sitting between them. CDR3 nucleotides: TGTGCCAGCAGTTACCGCCCGACAGGCTGGGGCTACACCTTC. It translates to CASSYRPTGWGYTF.

The CDR3 loop is CASREGIAKNIQYF. CDR3 DNA: TGCGCCAGCAGGGAGGGCATAGCCAAAAACATTCAGTACTTC. The rearrangement links TRBV10-2 to TRBJ2-4; tentatively, D is TRBD2 (6 bases). This CDR3 region has 14 residues. The V gene lost 6 bases and the J gene lost 0 bases, with 9 bases spanning the gap. The V gene's germline CDR1 is WSHSY and CDR2 SAAADI.

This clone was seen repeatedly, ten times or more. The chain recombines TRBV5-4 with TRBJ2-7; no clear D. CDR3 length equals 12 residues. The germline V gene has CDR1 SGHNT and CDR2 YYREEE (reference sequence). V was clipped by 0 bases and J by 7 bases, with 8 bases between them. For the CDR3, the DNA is TGTGCCAGCAGCTTGGATAGCAGGGAGCAGTACTTC. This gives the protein CASSLDSREQYF.

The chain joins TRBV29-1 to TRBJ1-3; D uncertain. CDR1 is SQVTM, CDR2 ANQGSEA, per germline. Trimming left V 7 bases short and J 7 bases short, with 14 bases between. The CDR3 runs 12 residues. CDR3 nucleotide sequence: TGCAGCGCCTCGACCGGCGGGAACACCATATATTTT. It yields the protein CSASTGGNTIYF.

The CDR3 coding sequence is TGTGCCAGCAGCCAAGATCAGGGCAGGGTAATAGATACGCAGTATTTT. Residues: CASSQDQGRVIDTQYF. The chain joins TRBV3-1 (or the pseudogene TRBV3-2) to TRBJ2-3; TRBD1 might be the D (5 bases). The germline CDR1 and CDR2 sequences are LGHDT and YNNKEL (reference sequence). V lost 0 bases to trimming and J lost 5 bases, with 15 bases between them. The CDR3 covers 16 residues.

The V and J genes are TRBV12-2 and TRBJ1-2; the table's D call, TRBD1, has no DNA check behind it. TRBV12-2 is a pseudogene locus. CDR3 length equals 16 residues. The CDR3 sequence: CASRLAPTAPNYGYTF. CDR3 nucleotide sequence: TGTGCAAGTCGCTTAGCGCCGACAGCCCCTAACTATGGCTACACCTTC.

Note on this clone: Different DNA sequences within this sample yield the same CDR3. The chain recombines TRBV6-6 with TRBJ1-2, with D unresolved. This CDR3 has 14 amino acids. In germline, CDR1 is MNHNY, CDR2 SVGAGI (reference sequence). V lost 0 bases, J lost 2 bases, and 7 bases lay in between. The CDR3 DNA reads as TGTGCCAGCAGTTACTCTAAAGGAAACTATGGCTACACCTTC. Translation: CASSYSKGNYGYTF.

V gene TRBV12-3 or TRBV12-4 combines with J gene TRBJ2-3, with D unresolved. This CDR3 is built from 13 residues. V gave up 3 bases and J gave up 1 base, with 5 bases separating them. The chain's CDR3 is CASSLKRTDTQYF. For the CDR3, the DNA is TGTGCCAGCAGTTTGAAGCGCACAGATACGCAGTATTTT.

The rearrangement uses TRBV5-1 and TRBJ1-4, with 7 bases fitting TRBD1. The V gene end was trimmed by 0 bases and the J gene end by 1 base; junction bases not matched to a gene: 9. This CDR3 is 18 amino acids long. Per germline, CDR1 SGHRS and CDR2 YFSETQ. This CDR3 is CASSLGPGRDRTNEKLFF. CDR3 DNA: TGCGCCAGCAGCTTGGGGCCAGGCCGGGACAGAACTAATGAAAAACTGTTTTTT.

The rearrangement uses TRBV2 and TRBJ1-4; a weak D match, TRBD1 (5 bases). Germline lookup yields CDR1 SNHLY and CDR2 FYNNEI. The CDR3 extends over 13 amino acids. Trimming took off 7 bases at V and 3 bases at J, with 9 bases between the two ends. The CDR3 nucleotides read TGTGCCAGCATGAGAGGGGCTAATGAAAAACTGTTTTTT. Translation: CASMRGANEKLFF.

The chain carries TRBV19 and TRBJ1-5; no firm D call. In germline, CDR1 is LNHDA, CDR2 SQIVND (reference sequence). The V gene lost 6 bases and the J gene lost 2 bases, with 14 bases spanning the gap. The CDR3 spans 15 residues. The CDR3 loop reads CASRAVPRGNQPQHF. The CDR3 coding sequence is TGTGCCAGTAGGGCCGTTCCCAGAGGCAATCAGCCCCAGCATTTT.

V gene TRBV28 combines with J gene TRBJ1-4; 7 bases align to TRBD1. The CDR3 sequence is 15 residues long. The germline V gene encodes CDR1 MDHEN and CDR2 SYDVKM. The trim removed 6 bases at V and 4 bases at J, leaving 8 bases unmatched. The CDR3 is CASRGGQSLNEKLFF. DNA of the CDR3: TGTGCCAGCAGGGGGGGACAGTCCCTTAATGAAAAACTGTTTTTT. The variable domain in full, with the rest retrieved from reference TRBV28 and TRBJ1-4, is DVKVTQSSRYLVKRTGEKVFLECVQDMDHENMFWYRQDPGLGLRLIYFSYDVKMKEKGDIPEGYSVSREKKERFSLILESASTNQTSMYLCASRGGQSLNEKLFFGSGTQLSVL.

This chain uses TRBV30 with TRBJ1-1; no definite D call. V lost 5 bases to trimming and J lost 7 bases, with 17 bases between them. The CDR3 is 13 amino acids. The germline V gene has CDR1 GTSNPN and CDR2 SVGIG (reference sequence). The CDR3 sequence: CAWARRGRYEAFF. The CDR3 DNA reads TGTGCCTGGGCTAGAAGAGGGCGTTATGAAGCTTTCTTT.

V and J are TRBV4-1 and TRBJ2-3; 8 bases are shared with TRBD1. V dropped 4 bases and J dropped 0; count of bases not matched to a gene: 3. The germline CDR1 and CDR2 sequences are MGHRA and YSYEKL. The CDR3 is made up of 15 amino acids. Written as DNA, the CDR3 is TGCGCCAGCAGCCCGGGACAGGCTAGCACAGATACGCAGTATTTT. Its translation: CASSPGQASTDTQYF.

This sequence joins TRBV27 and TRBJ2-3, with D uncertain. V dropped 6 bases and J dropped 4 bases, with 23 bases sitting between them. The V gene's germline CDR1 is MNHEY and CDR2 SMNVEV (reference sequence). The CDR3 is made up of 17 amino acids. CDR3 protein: CASRLRGLLVGSDTQYF. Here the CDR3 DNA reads TGTGCCAGCAGGCTTAGAGGTCTGCTAGTTGGCTCAGATACGCAGTATTTT.

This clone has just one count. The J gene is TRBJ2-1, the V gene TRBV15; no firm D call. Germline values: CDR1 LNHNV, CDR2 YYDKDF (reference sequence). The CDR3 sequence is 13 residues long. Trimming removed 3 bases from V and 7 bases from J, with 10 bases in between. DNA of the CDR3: TGTGCCACCAGCAGGCCCTTCGGGAATGAGCAGTTCTTC. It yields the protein CATSRPFGNEQFF.

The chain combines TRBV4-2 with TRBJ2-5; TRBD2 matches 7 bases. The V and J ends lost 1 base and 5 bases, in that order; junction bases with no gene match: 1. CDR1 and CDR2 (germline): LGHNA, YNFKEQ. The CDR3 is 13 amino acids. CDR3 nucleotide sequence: TGTGCCAGCAGCCAAGTGGGGGGGGAGACCCAGTACTTC. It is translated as CASSQVGGETQYF.

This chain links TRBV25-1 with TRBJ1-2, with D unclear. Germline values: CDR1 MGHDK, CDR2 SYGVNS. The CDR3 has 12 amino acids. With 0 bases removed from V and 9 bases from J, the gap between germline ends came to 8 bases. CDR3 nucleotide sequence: TGTGCCAGCAGTGAATATTCAAGCCGCTACACCTTC. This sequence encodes CASSEYSSRYTF.

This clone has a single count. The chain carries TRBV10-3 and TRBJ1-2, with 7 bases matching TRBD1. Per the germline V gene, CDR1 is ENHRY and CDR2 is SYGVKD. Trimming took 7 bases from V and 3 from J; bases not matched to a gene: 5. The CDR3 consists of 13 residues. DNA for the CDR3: TGTGCCATCACGGCAACAGGGGACTATGGCTACACCTTC. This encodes CAITATGDYGYTF.

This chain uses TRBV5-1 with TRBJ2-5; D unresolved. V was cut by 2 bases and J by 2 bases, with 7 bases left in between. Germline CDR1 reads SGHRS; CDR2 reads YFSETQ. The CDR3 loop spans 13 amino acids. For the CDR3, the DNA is TGCGCCAGCAGCTTTGGCGGTCAAGAGACCCAGTACTTC. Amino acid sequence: CASSFGGQETQYF.

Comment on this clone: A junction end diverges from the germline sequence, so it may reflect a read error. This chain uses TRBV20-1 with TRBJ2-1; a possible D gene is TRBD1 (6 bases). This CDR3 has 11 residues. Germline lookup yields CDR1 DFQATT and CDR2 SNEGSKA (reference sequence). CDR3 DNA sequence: TGCAGTGCTAGAGGGGGACACGGTCGGCTCTTC. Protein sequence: CSARGGHGRLF.

CDR3 region: CASSLRDRGTTGGNEQFF. The CDR3 DNA reads as TGTGCCAGCAGCTTAAGGGACAGGGGCACTACCGGCGGGAATGAGCAGTTCTTC. The V gene is TRBV7-8, the J gene TRBJ2-1; 10 nucleotides line up with TRBD1. The CDR3 totals 18 residues. The V gene's germline CDR1 is SGHVS and CDR2 FQNEAQ. J lost 7 bases, V lost 2 bases, and 14 bases had no gene match.